This T cell receptor (beta chain) is from a study of control samples from healthy donors and cancer patients. Repertoires were generated with immunoSEQ multiplex PCR, while TCRdb's copy carries only in-frame clones and drops some. The sample lists under 70,000 clones, approximately 85% occurring once. Germline CDR1 is LGHDT and CDR2 is YNNKEL (reference sequence). The CDR3 has 18 amino acids. J gave up 1 base and V 4 bases, and 8 bases lay outside the gene matches. Sequenced sample: blood. The receptor was isolated from a man aged 45-60 years in good health. The chain carries TRBV3-1 (or the pseudogene TRBV3-2) and TRBJ2-2, with 11 bases matching TRBD2. CDR3 sequence: CASSPGTSGMGNTGELFF. In nucleotides, the CDR3 is TGTGCCAGCAGCCCAGGGACTAGCGGAATGGGGAACACCGGGGAGCTGTTTTTT.